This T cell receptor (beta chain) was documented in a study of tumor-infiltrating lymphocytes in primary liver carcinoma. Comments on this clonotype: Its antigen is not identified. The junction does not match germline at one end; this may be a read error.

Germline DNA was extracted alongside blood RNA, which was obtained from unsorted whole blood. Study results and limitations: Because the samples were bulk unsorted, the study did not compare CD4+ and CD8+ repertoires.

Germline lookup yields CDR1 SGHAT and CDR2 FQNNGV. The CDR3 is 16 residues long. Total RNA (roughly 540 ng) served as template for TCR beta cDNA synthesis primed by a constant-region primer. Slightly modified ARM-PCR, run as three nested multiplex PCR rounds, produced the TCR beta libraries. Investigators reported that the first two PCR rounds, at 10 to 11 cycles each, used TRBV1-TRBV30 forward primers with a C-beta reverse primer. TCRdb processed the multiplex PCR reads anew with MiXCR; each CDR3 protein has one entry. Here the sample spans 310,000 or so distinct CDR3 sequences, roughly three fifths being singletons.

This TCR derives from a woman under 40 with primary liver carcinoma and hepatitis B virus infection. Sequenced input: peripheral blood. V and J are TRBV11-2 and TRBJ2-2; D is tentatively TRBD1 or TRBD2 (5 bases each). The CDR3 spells CASSLADYTGTGDLFF. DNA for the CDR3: TGTGCCAGCAGCTTGGCGGATTACACCGGCACCGGGGACCTGTTTTTT.